Sequencing of this T cell receptor beta chain was carried out in a study of patients with pleural tuberculosis. The CDR3 is 13 amino acids. With 0 bases removed from V and 2 bases from J, the gap between germline ends came to 5 bases. Germline CDR1 reads SGHAT; CDR2 reads FQDESV (reference sequence). This clonotype was counted a few times. A single record per CDR3 protein comes from TCRdb applying MiXCR to the reads. The data contain approximately 50,000 distinct CDR3 sequences, approximately 7.9% of them singletons. The TCR sequence derives from a human donor with pleural tuberculosis. The chain combines TRBV11-1 with TRBJ2-7; D remains unclear. The CDR3, as DNA: TGTGCCAGCAGCTTAGCGGGGACCTACGAGCAGTACTTC. Its protein product is CASSLAGTYEQYF.